This T cell receptor beta chain derives from a study of blood T cells in healthy people across ages. Study results and limitations: Naive and antigen-experienced cells were not separated, limiting conclusive comparison.

For this clonotype: What it binds is not known.

Germline loops: CDR1 WSHSY, CDR2 SAAADI. V shed 4 bases and J shed 6 bases, with 16 bases lying between them. The CDR3 contains 14 residues. PCR was performed a second time for about 7 to 12 cycles using a sample-barcoded 5' primer and a J-beta primer mix. MiXCR was run by TCRdb on the 5' RACE reads, yielding one entry per CDR3 protein. The sample yields more than 1,000,000 distinct CDR3 sequences, approximately 25% seen once. The data were also submitted as part of a second study, on T cells of mothers and their children.

The chain couples TRBV10-2 to TRBJ2-7, with D tentatively TRBD1 (5 bases). The material sequenced was blood. This receptor was obtained from a girl aged 2 to 10 in good health. CDR3 in amino acids: CASSGQNRWGEQYF. Here the CDR3 DNA reads TGCGCCAGCAGTGGGCAGAACAGGTGGGGCGAGCAGTACTTC.